This passage covers 13 T cell receptor beta chains from one sample sequenced in a study of blood T cell repertoires in COVID-19. Only in-frame clones appear in the TCRdb table, and some are missing; sequencing was by immunoSEQ multiplex PCR. The sample holds just under 250,000 clones; approximately 90% are singletons and the top ten take 3.5% to 4.5%. The specimen was PBMCs or T cells enriched from blood (not recorded which). Receptors were obtained from a woman in her 30s who had recovered from COVID-19.

V and J are TRBV6-5 and TRBJ2-7, with 11 bases matching TRBD2. Trimming took 4 bases from V and 3 from J; bases not matched to a gene: 5. CDR1 and CDR2 from the germline V gene are MNHEY and SVGAGI. This CDR3 is 15 amino acids long. The CDR3: CASSSLAGGDYEQYF. Written as DNA, the CDR3 is TGTGCCAGCAGTTCGTTAGCGGGAGGGGACTACGAGCAGTACTTC.

The chain has TRBV7-8 and TRBJ1-1, with 9 bases aligning to TRBD1. V was clipped by 5 bases and J by 0 bases; unmatched bases: 4. The CDR3 totals 15 residues. CDR1 is SGHVS, CDR2 FQNEAQ, per germline. CDR3 loop: CASSVDRGVNTEAFF. The CDR3 DNA follows: TGTGCCAGCAGCGTCGACAGGGGGGTGAACACTGAAGCTTTCTTT.

The sample holds one count of this clone. The gene calls are TRBV13 and TRBJ1-6; D may be TRBD1 (5 bases). The CDR3 length is 15 residues. The V end was cut by 4 bases, the J end by 7 bases, with 14 bases between. From germline, CDR1 is PRHDT and CDR2 FYEKMQ (reference sequence). CDR3 coding DNA: TGTGCCAGCAGCTCCGATTCAGGGCGCAATTCACCCCTCCACTTT. This translates into CASSSDSGRNSPLHF.

The rearrangement joins TRBV7-2 to TRBJ2-7; 8 bases are a match to TRBD2. CDR1 SGHTA and CDR2 FQGNSA come from the germline V gene. V lost 3 bases to trimming and J lost 3 bases; unmatched junction nucleotides: 10. CDR3 size: 16 residues. The CDR3 nucleotides are TGTGCCAGCAGCTTCGAAAGCGGGAGTGGCCTCTACGAGCAGTACTTC. It is translated as CASSFESGSGLYEQYF.

This chain joins TRBV7-2 and TRBJ1-4; 7 bases align to TRBD1. The CDR3 sequence is 17 residues long. Per the germline V gene, CDR1 is SGHTA and CDR2 is FQGNSA. V was clipped by 5 bases and J by 2 bases; unmatched bases: 11. The CDR3 is CASSPSRGDSTNEKLFF. For the CDR3, the DNA is TGTGCCAGCAGCCCCTCCAGAGGGGACAGTACTAATGAAAAACTGTTTTTT.

This chain joins TRBV4-1 and TRBJ2-1; D ambiguous. Germline CDR1 and CDR2: MGHRA and YSYEKL. The CDR3 loop spans 13 amino acids. Trimming shortened V by 0 bases and J by 9 bases, and 9 bases separated the two germline ends. The CDR3 bases are TGCGCCAGCAGCCAAGAAAACGCACTTGAGCAGTTCTTC. Its translation: CASSQENALEQFF.

V is TRBV28 and J is TRBJ2-7, with 7 bases lining up with TRBD1. V lost 3 bases and J lost 2; bases outside the gene matches: 4. The CDR3 consists of 14 residues. The V gene's germline CDR1 is MDHEN and CDR2 SYDVKM. CDR3 sequence reads: CASSFEGATYEQYF. The CDR3 region has the DNA TGTGCCAGCAGTTTCGAGGGGGCGACCTACGAGCAGTACTTC.

This chain uses TRBV11-2 with TRBJ2-3; possible D gene TRBD2, 5 bases. V lost 3 bases and J 3 bases, leaving 13 bases between the germline ends. This CDR3 contains 15 residues. Germline V CDR1 and CDR2: SGHAT, FQNNGV. CDR3 loop: CASSLEVTKTDTQYF. DNA for the CDR3: TGTGCCAGCAGCTTGGAGGTAACAAAAACAGATACGCAGTATTTT. Supplemented by reference TRBV11-2 and TRBJ2-3, the full variable domain reads EAGVAQSPRYKIIEKRQSVAFWCNPISGHATLYWYQQILGQGPKLLIQFQNNGVVDDSQLPKDRFSAERLKGVDSTLKIQPAKLEDSAVYLCASSLEVTKTDTQYFGPGTRLTVL.

The V gene is TRBV19, the J gene TRBJ1-3, with D tentatively TRBD1 (6 bases). V lost 4 bases, J lost 2 bases, and 12 bases lay in between. Germline CDR1 is LNHDA and CDR2 is SQIVND (reference sequence). The CDR3 has 15 amino acids. In DNA form, the CDR3 reads TGTGCCAGTAGTACATCGACAGGCACTGGAAACACCATATATTTT. It yields the protein CASSTSTGTGNTIYF.

J is TRBJ1-2 and V is TRBV6-5, with TRBD1 matching 10 bases. Trimming at V came to 0 bases and at J to 7 bases, leaving 8 bases not matched to a gene. The CDR3 extends over 16 amino acids. The germline gives CDR1 MNHEY, CDR2 SVGAGI. The CDR3 nucleotides are TGTGCCAGCAGTTACTCGACAGGGGGCGTTGGTAGTGGCTACACCTTC. It codes for CASSYSTGGVGSGYTF.

The chain couples TRBV19 to TRBJ2-1; D call uncertain. CDR3 length: 14 amino acids. Germline CDR1 reads LNHDA; CDR2 reads SQIVND (reference sequence). V lost 0 bases, J lost 5 bases, and 8 bases lay in between. The DNA of the CDR3 is TGTGCCAGTAGTATAGAGGGCTACAACAATGAGCAGTTCTTC. This encodes CASSIEGYNNEQFF.

The V gene is TRBV6-6, the J gene TRBJ1-2, with 8 bases identical to TRBD1. V shed 7 bases, J shed 7 bases, and the junction held 5 bases outside the gene matches. The CDR3 runs 12 residues. The V gene's germline CDR1 is MNHNY and CDR2 SVGAGI (reference sequence). The CDR3 bases are TGTGCCAGCAACCAGGGGGCGTCTGGCTACACCTTC. This codes for CASNQGASGYTF.

The chain couples TRBV28 to TRBJ1-1, with D perhaps matching TRBD1 (5 bases). V lost 6 bases to trimming and J lost 0 bases, with 8 bases between them. The CDR3 totals 13 residues. CDR1 MDHEN and CDR2 SYDVKM come from the germline V gene. DNA of the CDR3: TGTGCCAGCAGGTGGGGCATGAACACTGAAGCTTTCTTT. It is translated as CASRWGMNTEAFF.